The text below deals with one TCR beta chain. Its antigen is as yet unknown. Treatment denoted: around 19 received Ad26.COV2.S at low or high dose, single or two shots; five or six received placebo; per-sample allocation not given. Day 63 after the first injection of vaccine or placebo was the sampling time. The individual, an adult aged 18-55 years, was a donor in Boston. After removal of 5 bases from V and 3 bases from J, the junction contained 8 bases not matched to a gene. This CDR3 has 16 residues. Germline V CDR1 and CDR2: SGHTA, FQGNSA. Sequenced by immunoSEQ multiplex PCR; TCRdb stores in-frame clones only, minus some. The data show a few hundred thousand clones, with around 92% seen just once and under 2% held by the top ten. The sample belongs to a study of Ad26.COV2.S vaccination and SARS-CoV-2 variants. The overall study: By the intramuscular route, Ad26.COV2.S was given once, or twice 56 days apart.

Study findings and constraints: In TCR breadth and depth analyses, total T cell responses may have been underestimated. Reported post-vaccination CD8+ and CD4+ T cell responses to spike showed substantial breadth.

The rearrangement joins TRBV7-2 to TRBJ2-7; 12 nucleotides line up with TRBD2. This TCR derives from a person between 18 and 60 years old who received the Ad26.COV2.S COVID-19 vaccine or a placebo. Sequencing was performed on peripheral blood, taken in a trial of Ad26.COV2.S vaccine versus placebo. In nucleotides, the CDR3 is TGTGCCAGCAGCATGAAACTAGCGGGGGGATTCTACGAGCAGTACTTC. It translates to CASSMKLAGGFYEQYF.